The 31 T cell receptor beta chains below all came from one sample that was sequenced in a study of blood T cell repertoires in COVID-19. TCRdb's copy holds only in-frame clones and misses some; the assay was immunoSEQ multiplex PCR. Among 37,000 or so clones, over 70% were seen once, and the ten largest hold 29%. Material for sequencing was peripheral blood. Receptors originate from an elderly man with active or convalescent COVID-19.

V usage is TRBV6-1 and J usage is TRBJ2-7, with D unresolved. The ends were cut back, 1 base at V and 6 bases at J, with 10 bases in the middle. This CDR3 has 13 residues. The germline gives CDR1 MNHNS, CDR2 SASEGT. DNA for the CDR3: TGTGCCAGCAGTGAAGGTCGCGTCACCGAGCAGTACTTC. Translation gives CASSEGRVTEQYF.

This clone was detected once. In DNA form, the CDR3 reads TGTGCCAGCGGACTCAACCTCTACAATGAGCAGTTCTTC. Its protein is CASGLNLYNEQFF. The genes are TRBV2 and TRBJ2-1; TRBD2 might be the D (5 bases). This CDR3 contains 13 residues. Germline V lookup: CDR1 SNHLY, CDR2 FYNNEI. Trimming took 8 bases from V and 3 from J, leaving 11 bases between them.

This clone was seen just once. V gene TRBV5-1 combines with J gene TRBJ1-2, with D perhaps matching TRBD1 (5 bases). CDR3 size: 16 residues. Trimming cost V 4 bases and J 5 bases, with 21 bases left between them. CDR1 is SGHRS, CDR2 YFSETQ, per germline. For the CDR3, the DNA is TGCGCCAGCAGCCCAACCTATCCCGGGACTGATTATGGCTACACCTTC. Translating it yields CASSPTYPGTDYGYTF.

The CDR3, as DNA: TGTGCCAGCAGCCTTACGGGGAATGCCCAGCATTTT. This translates into CASSLTGNAQHF. The chain combines TRBV6-2 or TRBV6-3 with TRBJ1-5; no reliable D call. CDR3 length: 12 amino acids. CDR1 MNHEY and CDR2 SVGEGT come from the germline V gene. The V end was cut by 6 bases, the J end by 11 bases, with 14 bases between.

The chain is built from TRBV6-5 and TRBJ2-7; D is possibly TRBD2 (6 bases). CDR1 is MNHEY and CDR2 is SVGAGI in the germline V gene. V gave up 6 bases and J gave up 3 bases, with 12 bases separating them. The CDR3 runs to 13 residues. The CDR3 reads CASSGRRGYEQYF. The DNA for the CDR3 is TGTGCCAGCAGCGGCAGGAGGGGCTACGAGCAGTACTTC.

The chain uses TRBV5-1 and TRBJ2-3, with TRBD1 matching over 9 bases. CDR1 is SGHRS, CDR2 YFSETQ, per germline. J lost 3 bases, V lost 0 bases, and 8 bases had no gene match. This CDR3 contains 17 residues. The CDR3 DNA sequence: TGCGCCAGCAGCTTGGGCGTAGGGACAGGGTCGACAGATACGCAGTATTTT. Protein sequence: CASSLGVGTGSTDTQYF.

This clone was recorded only once. This chain links TRBV4-1 with TRBJ2-3; 9 nucleotides line up with TRBD2. The CDR3 is made up of 18 amino acids. V shed 0 bases and J 8 bases; nucleotides not matched to a gene: 15. Germline V gene sequence: CDR1 MGHRA, CDR2 YSYEKL. CDR3: CASSQDRVAGGSAGTQYF. Here the CDR3 DNA reads TGCGCCAGCAGCCAAGATCGGGTTGCGGGAGGGTCGGCTGGTACGCAGTATTTT.

The genes are TRBV7-8 and TRBJ1-1; D is unresolved. Trimming removed 2 bases from V and 7 bases from J, with 11 bases in between. Germline CDR1 reads SGHVS; CDR2 reads FQNEAQ. This CDR3 is built from 13 residues. The chain's CDR3 is CASSLPGVGEAFF. The CDR3 coding sequence is TGTGCCAGCAGCTTACCCGGGGTGGGTGAAGCTTTCTTT. Full variable domain (rest looked up from reference TRBV7-8 and TRBJ1-1): GAGVSQSPRYKVAKRGQDVALRCDPISGHVSLFWYQQALGQGPEFLTYFQNEAQLDKSGLPSDRFFAERPEGSVSTLKIQRTQQEDSAVYLCASSLPGVGEAFFGQGTRLTVV.

The chain has TRBV6-5 and TRBJ1-2; D perhaps matches TRBD1 (6 bases). Germline CDR1 and CDR2: MNHEY and SVGAGI. The CDR3 totals 15 residues. Trimming left V 7 bases short and J 7 bases short, with 22 bases between. The CDR3 DNA sequence: TGTGCCAGCATGGCCCGGGGCAGGGGTGGAAGTGGCTACACCTTC. This codes for CASMARGRGGSGYTF.

V and J are TRBV24-1 and TRBJ1-2; the D gene is possibly TRBD1 (5 bases). This CDR3 spans 16 amino acids. V was shortened by 9 bases and J by 4 bases, with 23 bases between the two germline ends. Looked up from germline, CDR1 is KGHDR and CDR2 is SFDVKD. The DNA of the CDR3 is TGTGCCACCGTAGTCCAGGGTAAAGCCGTAGGCTATGGCTACACCTTC. It is translated as CATVVQGKAVGYGYTF.

The rearrangement uses TRBV5-6 and TRBJ1-1, with D possibly being TRBD1 (6 bases). CDR1 SGHDT and CDR2 YYEEEE come from the germline V gene. CDR3 length equals 15 residues. V lost 4 bases and J lost 2, with 15 bases in between. The CDR3 nucleotides are TGTGCCAGCAGCACGTTACAGGGCTCAAACACTGAAGCTTTCTTT. This translates into CASSTLQGSNTEAFF. Full variable domain (missing parts from reference TRBV5-6 and TRBJ1-1): DAGVTQSPTHLIKTRGQQVTLRCSPKSGHDTVSWYQQALGQGPQFIFQYYEEEERQRGNFPDRFSGHQFPNYSSELNVNALLLGDSALYLCASSTLQGSNTEAFFGQGTRLTVV.

The genes are TRBV24-1 and TRBJ2-5; no firm D call. Trimming shortened V by 4 bases and J by 7 bases, and 15 bases separated the two germline ends. The CDR3 consists of 14 residues. Germline lookup yields CDR1 KGHDR and CDR2 SFDVKD. CDR3 in DNA: TGTGCCACCAGTGACAGGCTCACCCCGAGGACCCAGTACTTC. Translation gives CATSDRLTPRTQYF.

The V gene is TRBV12-3 or TRBV12-4, the J gene TRBJ2-1; D uncertain. CDR3 length equals 11 residues. Trimming took 5 bases from V and 7 from J, leaving 6 bases between them. In DNA form, the CDR3 reads TGTGCCAGCAGTCCTTTGAATGAGCAGTTCTTC. It specifies CASSPLNEQFF.

The CDR3 region is CASSLKVGEANVLTF. The CDR3 DNA follows: TGCGCCAGCAGCTTGAAGGTGGGAGAGGCCAACGTCCTGACTTTC. The chain uses TRBV5-1 and TRBJ2-6, with a tentative D call TRBD2 (5 bases). V lost 1 base to trimming and J lost 6 bases, with 11 bases between them. Per the germline V gene, CDR1 is SGHRS and CDR2 is YFSETQ. The CDR3 is 15 amino acids.

The chain employs TRBV29-1 and TRBJ2-2; TRBD2 might be the D (6 bases). Trimming removed 4 bases at V and 5 bases at J, with 11 bases between. The CDR3 has 13 residues. Looked up from germline, CDR1 is SQVTM and CDR2 is ANQGSEA. The CDR3 region is CSVGGVGTGELFF. The CDR3 DNA sequence: TGCAGCGTTGGCGGGGTTGGAACCGGGGAGCTGTTTTTT.

V and J are TRBV5-1 and TRBJ2-7; TRBD2 might be the D (5 bases). This CDR3 is 11 amino acids long. Germline V gene data show CDR1 as SGHRS and CDR2 as YFSETQ. V was pared by 0 bases and J by 7 bases, with 5 bases between. This CDR3 reads CASSLAGEQYF. CDR3 bases: TGCGCCAGCAGCTTGGCGGGGGAGCAGTACTTC.

The chain uses TRBV4-3 and TRBJ2-7; D is possibly TRBD1 (5 bases). V was shortened by 0 bases and J by 2 bases, with 17 bases between the two germline ends. CDR1 LGHNA and CDR2 YSLEER come from the germline V gene. This CDR3 contains 17 residues. The CDR3 DNA is TGCGCCAGCAGCCAAGATGGGGCAGGGAAGGGGACCTACGAGCAGTACTTC. It is translated as CASSQDGAGKGTYEQYF.

This chain joins TRBV7-8 and TRBJ1-1; TRBD1 aligns across 8 bases. The CDR3 spans 15 residues. Germline trimming cut 5 bases from V and 5 bases from J; bases unmatched to any gene: 10. Germline V gives CDR1 SGHVS, CDR2 FQNEAQ. This CDR3 is CASSPRGQVGTEAFF. CDR3 nucleotides: TGTGCCAGCAGCCCAAGGGGACAGGTTGGGACTGAAGCTTTCTTT.

CDR3 protein: CASSPTPDRPYGYTF. The CDR3 nucleotides are TGTGCCAGCAGCCCGACCCCAGACAGGCCTTATGGCTACACCTTC. The V call is TRBV7-6, the J call TRBJ1-2; perhaps TRBD1 as D (6 bases). Germline V gene data show CDR1 as SGHVS and CDR2 as FNYEAQ. V was trimmed by 5 bases and J by 5 bases, leaving 18 bases between them. This CDR3 region has 15 residues.

The gene calls are TRBV7-2 and TRBJ2-1; perhaps TRBD2 as D (6 bases). Per germline, CDR1 SGHTA and CDR2 FQGNSA. Trimming took 5 bases from V and 15 from J, leaving 14 bases between them. CDR3 length: 11 amino acids. In DNA form, the CDR3 reads TGTGCCAGCAGCGCTCTAGCGACGGCGTTCTTC. This encodes CASSALATAFF. The complete variable domain, with remaining parts taken from reference TRBV7-2 and TRBJ2-1, reads GAGVSQSPSNKVTEKGKDVELRCDPISGHTALYWYRQSLGQGLEFLIYFQGNSAPDKSGLPSDRFSAERTGGSVSTLTIQRTQQEDSAVYLCASSALATAFFGPGTRLTVL.

This clone was picked up one time. The gene calls are TRBV28 and TRBJ1-1; D perhaps matches TRBD1 (5 bases). The V gene lost 3 bases and the J gene lost 3 bases, with 8 bases spanning the gap. Germline V CDR1 and CDR2: MDHEN, SYDVKM. This CDR3 spans 13 amino acids. In DNA form, the CDR3 reads TGTGCCAGCAGTTTGGGGGGAGACACTGAAGCTTTCTTT. This encodes CASSLGGDTEAFF.

This clone was seen once. This chain links TRBV6-4 with TRBJ2-1; 15 positions match TRBD2. Germline V CDR1 and CDR2: MRHNA, SNTAGT. The CDR3 sequence is 17 residues long. The junction had 3 bases not matched to a gene; V was cut back by 2 bases and J by 4 bases. The CDR3 DNA is TGTGCCAGCAGTGACGGGACTAGCGGGAGGACTTACAATGAGCAGTTCTTC. It codes for CASSDGTSGRTYNEQFF.

The chain links TRBV5-1 to TRBJ2-1; D not certain. This CDR3 is built from 13 residues. Trimming took off 0 bases at V and 9 bases at J, with 10 bases between the two ends. The germline CDR1 and CDR2 sequences are SGHRS and YFSETQ. In nucleotides, the CDR3 is TGCGCCAGCAGCTTGGCCGGTGTTGGTGAGCAGTTCTTC. This encodes CASSLAGVGEQFF.

This chain connects TRBV30 to TRBJ1-5; TRBD1 is a possible D gene (6 bases). The CDR3 has 13 residues. V lost 5 bases, J lost 7 bases, and 15 bases lay in between. Germline V gene lookup returns CDR1 GTSNPN and CDR2 SVGIG (reference sequence). As DNA, the CDR3 is TGTGCCTGGGAGACAGGACGGGACCAGCCCCAGCATTTT. Translating it yields CAWETGRDQPQHF.

The rearrangement links TRBV3-1 (or the pseudogene TRBV3-2) to TRBJ2-3; 7 bases align to TRBD2. Germline V gives CDR1 LGHDT, CDR2 YNNKEL (reference sequence). This CDR3 comprises 16 residues. J gave up 5 bases and V 1 base, and 9 bases lay outside the gene matches. Here the CDR3 reads CASSQVGGRIRDTQYF. CDR3 DNA sequence: TGTGCCAGCAGCCAAGTGGGCGGGAGAATTAGAGATACGCAGTATTTT.

The chain uses TRBV27 and TRBJ2-5, with 7 bases matching TRBD2. The CDR3 is 12 amino acids. V lost 6 bases to trimming and J lost 7 bases; unmatched junction nucleotides: 5. Germline V gene data show CDR1 as MNHEY and CDR2 as SMNVEV (reference sequence). For the CDR3, the DNA is TGTGCCAGCAGGGGGGGGGTCGGGACCCAGTACTTC. Amino acid sequence: CASRGGVGTQYF.

This rearrangement joins TRBV19 to TRBJ2-3; TRBD2 might be the D (6 bases). V gave up 3 bases and J gave up 5 bases, with 15 bases separating them. The V gene's germline CDR1 is LNHDA and CDR2 SQIVND (reference sequence). The CDR3 has 15 residues. The CDR3 DNA reads TGTGCCAGTAGTATCCGGGGGTACCCCTTAGATACGCAGTATTTT. Protein sequence: CASSIRGYPLDTQYF.

This chain links TRBV4-3 with TRBJ2-1; 8 nucleotides match TRBD1. The length of the CDR3 is 17 residues. The V segment lost 4 bases and the J segment 8 bases; nucleotides outside the gene matches: 16. The germline gives CDR1 LGHNA, CDR2 YSLEER. CDR3 amino acids: CASSPRTGWWTMDEQFF. The CDR3 DNA is TGCGCCAGCAGCCCAAGGACAGGGTGGTGGACGATGGATGAGCAGTTCTTC.

CDR3 bases: TGCAGCGCAGACCAGGGTTGGAGTCGGGAGACCCAGTACTTC. This gives the protein CSADQGWSRETQYF. The chain carries TRBV29-1 and TRBJ2-5; tentatively, D is TRBD1 (5 bases). Trimming removed 7 bases at V and 5 bases at J, with 20 bases between. The length of the CDR3 is 14 residues. Germline lookup yields CDR1 SQVTM and CDR2 ANQGSEA.

The chain recombines TRBV7-2 with TRBJ2-2; 15 nucleotides match TRBD2. Germline V gives CDR1 SGHTA, CDR2 FQGNSA. J was trimmed by 7 bases and V by 5 bases; bases with no gene match: 8. CDR3 length equals 17 residues. The CDR3 nucleotides are TGTGCCAGCAGCCCCGGGACTAGCGGGGGGCAGGGCGGGGAGCTGTTTTTT. Translated: CASSPGTSGGQGGELFF.

This clone was picked up one time. The sample holds other DNA sequences that translate to the same CDR3. This chain connects TRBV9 to TRBJ1-6; 7 nucleotides match TRBD1. The V segment lost 3 bases and the J segment 5 bases; nucleotides outside the gene matches: 5. CDR3 length: 15 amino acids. Germline CDR1 SGDLS, CDR2 YYNGEE. CDR3: CASSARQGDNSPLHF. Here the CDR3 DNA reads TGTGCCAGCAGCGCCCGACAGGGAGATAATTCACCCCTCCACTTT.